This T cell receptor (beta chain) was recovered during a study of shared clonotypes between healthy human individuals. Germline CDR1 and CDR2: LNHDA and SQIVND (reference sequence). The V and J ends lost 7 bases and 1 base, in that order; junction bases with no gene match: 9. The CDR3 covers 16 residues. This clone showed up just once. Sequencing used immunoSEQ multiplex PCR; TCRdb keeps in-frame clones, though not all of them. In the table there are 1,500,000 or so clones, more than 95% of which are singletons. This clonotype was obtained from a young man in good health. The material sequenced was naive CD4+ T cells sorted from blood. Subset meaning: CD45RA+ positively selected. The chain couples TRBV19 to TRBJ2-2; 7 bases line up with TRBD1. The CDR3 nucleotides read TGTGCCAGTACCTTCGCTGGGACAGTGAACACCGGGGAGCTGTTTTTT. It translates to CASTFAGTVNTGELFF.